This T cell receptor beta chain was recorded in a study of coeliac disease. The wider study: The study queried TRBV7-2 bias without high-resolution HLA data.

Generated by immunoSEQ multiplex PCR, the TCRdb table keeps only in-frame clones and is missing some. The table lists 3,000 to 4,500 clones, over 60% of them singletons. CDR1 is SQVTM, CDR2 ANQGSEA, per germline. Germline trimming cut 6 bases from V and 2 bases from J; bases unmatched to any gene: 4. The CDR3 is 12 amino acids. Regarding this clone: Antigen specificity is unknown.

Study results and limitations: Active celiac intraepithelial and lamina propria samples had lower TRB and TRG clonality than control samples. Cross-contamination between intraepithelial and lamina propria cells was possible. Largely private TRB repertoires meant most sequences were sample-unique.

Sequenced: intraepithelial lymphocytes from the gut. The V gene is TRBV29-1, the J gene TRBJ2-7; 7 bases are shared with TRBD2. The TCR originated in a woman aged 55 to 70 with active celiac disease. The CDR3 DNA follows: TGCAGCGTGGGGAGGGACGCCTACGAGCAGTACTTC. It encodes CSVGRDAYEQYF.